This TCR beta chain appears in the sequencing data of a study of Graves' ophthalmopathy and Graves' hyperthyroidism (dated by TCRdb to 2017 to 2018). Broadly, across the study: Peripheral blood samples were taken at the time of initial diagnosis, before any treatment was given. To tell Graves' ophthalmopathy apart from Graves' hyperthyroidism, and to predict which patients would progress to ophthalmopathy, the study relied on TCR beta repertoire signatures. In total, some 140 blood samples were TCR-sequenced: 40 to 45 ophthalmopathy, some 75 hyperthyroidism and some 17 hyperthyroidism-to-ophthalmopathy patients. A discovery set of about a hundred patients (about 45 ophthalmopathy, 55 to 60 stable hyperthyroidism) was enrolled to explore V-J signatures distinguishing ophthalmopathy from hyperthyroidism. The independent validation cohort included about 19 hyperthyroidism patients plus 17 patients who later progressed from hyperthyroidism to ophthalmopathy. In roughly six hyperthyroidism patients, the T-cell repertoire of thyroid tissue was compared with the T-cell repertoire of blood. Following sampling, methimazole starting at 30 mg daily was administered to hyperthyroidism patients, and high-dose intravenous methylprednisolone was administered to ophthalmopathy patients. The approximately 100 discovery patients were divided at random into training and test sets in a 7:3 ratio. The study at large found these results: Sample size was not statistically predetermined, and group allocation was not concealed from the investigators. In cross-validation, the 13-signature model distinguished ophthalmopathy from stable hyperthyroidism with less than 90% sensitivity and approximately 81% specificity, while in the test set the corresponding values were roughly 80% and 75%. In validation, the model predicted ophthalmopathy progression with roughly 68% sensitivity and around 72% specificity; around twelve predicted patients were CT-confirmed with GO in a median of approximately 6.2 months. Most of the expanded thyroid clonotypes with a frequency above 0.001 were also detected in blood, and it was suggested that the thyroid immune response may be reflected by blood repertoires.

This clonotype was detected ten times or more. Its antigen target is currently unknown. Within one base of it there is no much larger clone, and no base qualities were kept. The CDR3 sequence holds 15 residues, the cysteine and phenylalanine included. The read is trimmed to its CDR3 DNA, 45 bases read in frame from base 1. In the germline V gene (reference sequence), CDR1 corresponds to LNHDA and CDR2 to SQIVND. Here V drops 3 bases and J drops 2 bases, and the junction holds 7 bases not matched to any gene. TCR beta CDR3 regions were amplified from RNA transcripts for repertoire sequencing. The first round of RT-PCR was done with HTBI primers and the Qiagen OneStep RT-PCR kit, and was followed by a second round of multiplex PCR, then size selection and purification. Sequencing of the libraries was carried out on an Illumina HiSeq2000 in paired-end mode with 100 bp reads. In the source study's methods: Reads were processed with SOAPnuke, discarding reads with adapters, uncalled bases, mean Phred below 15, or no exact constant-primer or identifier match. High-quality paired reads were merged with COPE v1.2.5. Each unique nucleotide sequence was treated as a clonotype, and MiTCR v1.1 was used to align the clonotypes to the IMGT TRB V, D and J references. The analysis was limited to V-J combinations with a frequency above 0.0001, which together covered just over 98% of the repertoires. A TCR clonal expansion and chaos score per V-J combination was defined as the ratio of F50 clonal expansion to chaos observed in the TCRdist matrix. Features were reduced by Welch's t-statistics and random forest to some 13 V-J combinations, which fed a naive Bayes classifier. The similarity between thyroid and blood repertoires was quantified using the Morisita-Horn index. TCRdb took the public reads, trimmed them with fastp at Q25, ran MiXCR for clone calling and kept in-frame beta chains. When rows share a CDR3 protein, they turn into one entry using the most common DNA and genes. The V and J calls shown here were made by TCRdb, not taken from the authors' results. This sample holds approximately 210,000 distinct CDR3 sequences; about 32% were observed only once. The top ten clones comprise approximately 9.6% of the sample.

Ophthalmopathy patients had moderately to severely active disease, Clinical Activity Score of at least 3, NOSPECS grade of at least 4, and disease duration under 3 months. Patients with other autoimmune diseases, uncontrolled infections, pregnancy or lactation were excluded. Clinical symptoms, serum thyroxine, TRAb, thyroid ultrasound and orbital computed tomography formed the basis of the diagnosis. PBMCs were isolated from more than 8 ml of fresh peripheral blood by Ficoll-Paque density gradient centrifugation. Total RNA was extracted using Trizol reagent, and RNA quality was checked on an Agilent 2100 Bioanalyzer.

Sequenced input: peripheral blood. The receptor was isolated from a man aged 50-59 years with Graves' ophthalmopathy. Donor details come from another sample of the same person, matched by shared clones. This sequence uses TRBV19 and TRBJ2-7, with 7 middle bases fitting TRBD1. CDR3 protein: CASSIRPGQTYEQYF. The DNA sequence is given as TGTGCCAGTAGTATCCGGCCGGGACAGACCTACGAGCAGTACTTC.